This entry lists 30 T cell receptor beta chains sequenced from one sample in a study of CD8 T cells in ankylosing spondylitis. General study findings and limits: Among TCR beta sequences, a motif of several highly homologous variants appeared characteristic of ankylosing spondylitis blood.

Each CDR3 protein is one row after TCRdb ran MiXCR on the 5' RACE reads. The top ten hold around 14% of the sample, which has 200,000 to 250,000 distinct CDR3 sequences, about 6.7% seen once. Their antigens are not known. Material for sequencing was blood, either unsorted or a sorted T cell fraction (not recorded which). The origin of the receptors is a male donor with ankylosing spondylitis.

Many counts were recorded for this clonotype. In DNA form, the CDR3 reads TGTGCCAGCAGCGGAGTGGGGCACGAGCAGTACTTC. Its protein product is CASSGVGHEQYF. The chain recombines TRBV9 with TRBJ2-7, with D tentatively TRBD1 (5 bases). V was shortened by 3 bases and J by 5 bases, with 9 bases between the two germline ends. Per germline, CDR1 SGDLS and CDR2 YYNGEE. This CDR3 contains 12 residues.

This clonotype was counted at least ten times. The chain uses TRBV27 and TRBJ2-7; maybe TRBD1 (6 bases). The V gene lost 4 bases and the J gene lost 1 base, with 8 bases spanning the gap. Germline V gene sequence: CDR1 MNHEY, CDR2 SMNVEV (reference sequence). The CDR3 sequence is 13 residues long. CDR3 sequence (DNA): TGTGCCAGCAGTTACAGGGTGTCCTACGAGCAGTACTTC. It codes for CASSYRVSYEQYF.

This clonotype has just a few counts. The chain is built from TRBV10-3 and TRBJ1-1; D remains unclear. Germline V CDR1 and CDR2: ENHRY, SYGVKD. This CDR3 region has 14 residues. Trimming left V 3 bases short and J 0 bases short, with 8 bases between. CDR3 amino acids: CAISDRGVNTEAFF. The CDR3 DNA is TGTGCCATCAGTGATCGGGGAGTGAACACTGAAGCTTTCTTT.

This clonotype was found many times. This rearrangement joins TRBV9 to TRBJ2-5, with D uncertain. The CDR3 has 12 residues. CDR1 and CDR2 from the germline V gene are SGDLS and YYNGEE. The V gene lost 4 bases and the J gene lost 3 bases, with 7 bases spanning the gap. The CDR3 nucleotides read TGTGCCAGCAGCAACCTCGAAGAGACCCAGTACTTC. It yields the protein CASSNLEETQYF.

This clonotype has more than one count but fewer than ten. V is TRBV20-1 and J is TRBJ2-4; TRBD1 might be the D (5 bases). The CDR3 is 15 residues long. V lost 2 bases, J lost 4 bases, and 15 bases lay in between. CDR1 and CDR2 from the germline V gene are DFQATT and SNEGSKA (reference sequence). CDR3 sequence (DNA): TGCAGTGCTAGAATCTCTGGGGCCGCTAAAAACATTCAGTACTTC. Translated: CSARISGAAKNIQYF.

This clonotype has a count of ten or more. V usage is TRBV6-2 or TRBV6-3 and J usage is TRBJ2-1, with TRBD2 matching over 8 bases. The CDR3 runs to 16 residues. Unmatched junction bases numbered 9, after V lost 6 bases and J lost 2 bases. Germline V CDR1 and CDR2: MNHEY, SVGEGT. CDR3 protein: CASRPTSGGPYNEQFF. The CDR3 DNA follows: TGTGCCAGCAGGCCCACTAGCGGAGGTCCCTACAATGAGCAGTTCTTC.

The chain joins TRBV10-1 to TRBJ2-5; D gene unclear. Trimming pared 3 bases from V and 2 bases from J, leaving 4 bases between. The CDR3 loop spans 12 amino acids. Germline-derived CDR1 and CDR2 are WNHNN and SYGVQD (reference sequence). CDR3: CASSDAQETQYF. The CDR3 DNA follows: TGCGCCAGCAGTGACGCACAAGAGACCCAGTACTTC.

The chain combines TRBV2 with TRBJ2-6; no clear D gene. V was clipped by 6 bases and J by 3 bases, with 18 bases between them. CDR1 and CDR2 from the germline V gene are SNHLY and FYNNEI. CDR3 size: 17 residues. The CDR3 DNA follows: TGTGCCAGCAGCGTGGGCTGGGATCTTAGTGGGGCCAACGTCCTGACTTTC. Amino acid sequence: CASSVGWDLSGANVLTF.

The chain uses TRBV27 and TRBJ1-6, with 11 bases identical to TRBD1. The CDR3 contains 16 residues. V trimming: 3 bases; J trimming: 4 bases; junction bases outside the gene matches: 2. CDR1 and CDR2 (germline): MNHEY, SMNVEV (reference sequence). CDR3: CASSFGTGGYNSPLHF. Here the CDR3 DNA reads TGTGCCAGCAGTTTTGGGACAGGGGGTTATAATTCACCCCTCCACTTT.

This clonotype was seen many times. The rearrangement links TRBV5-6 to TRBJ1-2; 8 bases agree with TRBD1. V lost 4 bases and J lost 6; bases outside the gene matches: 14. Germline CDR1 is SGHDT and CDR2 is YYEEEE. The CDR3 covers 16 residues. CDR3 DNA sequence: TGTGCCAGCAGCCTGGGCGCAGGGGGCCGCAGTGATGGCTACACCTTC. It is translated as CASSLGAGGRSDGYTF.

This clonotype was detected many times. This sequence joins TRBV5-1 and TRBJ1-3; D is possibly TRBD1 (6 bases). V lost 4 bases, J lost 3 bases, and 11 bases lay in between. CDR1 is SGHRS and CDR2 is YFSETQ in the germline V gene. The CDR3 loop spans 14 amino acids. The CDR3 nucleotides read TGCGCCAGCAGCACCACAGGGTTTGGAAACACCATATATTTT. It yields the protein CASSTTGFGNTIYF. Looking up the rest from reference TRBV5-1 and TRBJ1-3 gives the full variable domain: KAGVTQTPRYLIKTRGQQVTLSCSPISGHRSVSWYQQTPGQGLQFLFEYFSETQRNKGNFPGRFSGRQFSNSRSEMNVSTLELGDSALYLCASSTTGFGNTIYFGEGSWLTVV.

This clonotype appeared many times. This chain uses TRBV28 with TRBJ1-2; D remains unclear. V gave up 5 bases and J gave up 4 bases, with 26 bases separating them. Germline loops: CDR1 MDHEN, CDR2 SYDVKM. The CDR3 covers 18 residues. CDR3 DNA: TGTGCCAGCAGTCCATCCAGCCGCCGCGGCACCTGGGGCTATGGCTACACCTTC. Protein sequence: CASSPSSRRGTWGYGYTF.

This clonotype was counted many times. The chain uses TRBV24-1 and TRBJ2-1, with TRBD1 matching 7 bases. CDR1 is KGHDR, CDR2 SFDVKD, per germline. The junction had 4 bases not matched to a gene; V was cut back by 4 bases and J by 5 bases. The CDR3 loop spans 14 amino acids. As DNA, the CDR3 is TGTGCCACCAGTGACCCCGGACAGGACAATGAGCAGTTCTTC. This codes for CATSDPGQDNEQFF.

This clonotype was observed many times. The rearrangement uses TRBV7-9 and TRBJ2-1; 14 nucleotides line up with TRBD2. Germline trimming cut 6 bases from V and 4 bases from J; bases unmatched to any gene: 8. The CDR3 loop spans 17 amino acids. CDR1 and CDR2 (germline): SEHNR, FQNEAQ (reference sequence). The CDR3 coding sequence is TGTGCCAGCAGGGAGGGGACTAGCGGGAGCTTGTACAATGAGCAGTTCTTC. It yields the protein CASREGTSGSLYNEQFF.

By its share, this clonotype is medium-sized (0.01 to 0.1%). This rearrangement joins TRBV6-5 to TRBJ2-7, with TRBD2 as a possible D gene (6 bases). Deletions cut 4 bases from V and 6 bases from J, with 13 bases between. Germline V gene lookup returns CDR1 MNHEY and CDR2 SVGAGI. The CDR3 contains 13 residues. The CDR3 spells CASSSGLLGEQYF. The CDR3 bases are TGTGCCAGCAGTTCGGGACTCTTGGGCGAGCAGTACTTC.

About this clonotype: With a much larger clone just one base away, this may be a read error. This chain links TRBV7-8 with TRBJ2-7; D gene ambiguous. V lost 5 bases to trimming and J lost 3 bases, with 14 bases between them. There are 14 residues in the CDR3. CDR1 and CDR2 from the germline V gene are SGHVS and FQNEAQ. The CDR3 DNA follows: TGTGCCAGCAGCCCTACAGTGAACGTCTACGAGCAGTACTTC. This codes for CASSPTVNVYEQYF.

The sample holds many counts of this clonotype. The CDR3 sequence is CASSLYGVEAFF. In nucleotides, the CDR3 is TGTGCCAGCAGTTTATACGGAGTTGAAGCTTTCTTT. The J gene is TRBJ1-1, the V gene TRBV28, with D unresolved. The CDR3 is made up of 12 amino acids. Germline CDR1 reads MDHEN; CDR2 reads SYDVKM. Trimming took 1 base from V and 7 from J, leaving 7 bases between them.

The chain recombines TRBV19 with TRBJ1-1; a weak D match, TRBD1 (5 bases). V was clipped by 3 bases and J by 5 bases, with 16 bases between them. Germline V CDR1 and CDR2: LNHDA, SQIVND (reference sequence). This CDR3 has 15 amino acids. CDR3 loop: CASSIVGGLGTEAFF. CDR3 bases: TGTGCCAGTAGTATTGTCGGGGGACTTGGGACTGAAGCTTTCTTT. The entire variable domain, with the rest obtained from reference TRBV19 and TRBJ1-1, is as follows: DGGITQSPKYLFRKEGQNVTLSCEQNLNHDAMYWYRQDPGQGLRLIYYSQIVNDFQKGDIAEGYSVSREKKESFPLTVTSAQKNPTAFYLCASSIVGGLGTEAFFGQGTRLTVV.

This clonotype was detected many times. This chain uses TRBV7-9 with TRBJ1-1; TRBD1 aligns across 8 bases. In germline, CDR1 is SEHNR, CDR2 FQNEAQ (reference sequence). The CDR3 has 16 amino acids. V lost 4 bases to trimming and J lost 7 bases; unmatched junction nucleotides: 14. CDR3 DNA sequence: TGTGCCAGCAGCTCTTTTTCCGGACAGGGAGAGGTTGAAGCTTTCTTT. Translated, it gives CASSSFSGQGEVEAFF.

This clonotype was recorded many times. This chain uses TRBV7-8 with TRBJ1-5; no definite D call. V lost 6 bases to trimming and J lost 3 bases, with 12 bases between them. Germline CDR1 reads SGHVS; CDR2 reads FQNEAQ. CDR3 length equals 14 residues. The CDR3 is CASSHKGFNQPQHF. Written as DNA, the CDR3 is TGTGCCAGCAGTCATAAGGGATTCAATCAGCCCCAGCATTTT.

This clonotype turned up a few times. The gene calls are TRBV6-1 and TRBJ2-2, with 7 bases fitting TRBD2. CDR1 is MNHNS and CDR2 is SASEGT in the germline V gene. Losses at the gene ends were 10 bases for V and 3 bases for J; bases not matched to a gene: 14. CDR3 length equals 16 residues. The chain's CDR3 is CATPRDYPGDTGELFF. The CDR3 nucleotides are TGTGCCACCCCCCGGGACTATCCCGGGGACACCGGGGAGCTGTTTTTT.

This chain joins TRBV11-2 and TRBJ2-5, with D tentatively TRBD1 or TRBD2 (5 bases each). The CDR3 extends over 15 amino acids. Between the trimmed V and J ends, which lost 5 bases and 4 bases, there was a span of 17 bases. Germline assignment: CDR1 SGHAT and CDR2 FQNNGV. The CDR3 nucleotides read TGTGCCAGCAGCCCCTCTCGGGGCCCGCTAGAGACCCAGTACTTC. It yields the protein CASSPSRGPLETQYF.

This clonotype came up many times. The chain joins TRBV20-1 to TRBJ2-7, with a tentative D call TRBD1 (7 bases). Germline lookup yields CDR1 DFQATT and CDR2 SNEGSKA (reference sequence). Trimming pared 5 bases from V and 2 bases from J, leaving 19 bases between. This CDR3 spans 15 amino acids. The CDR3 DNA reads as TGCAGTGCTCCTGCCCGGGGGACAGATACCTACGAGCAGTACTTC. Translating gives CSAPARGTDTYEQYF.

This clonotype has ten or more counts. The chain employs TRBV21-1 and TRBJ2-3; the table's D call of TRBD1 was not tested on the DNA. TRBV21-1 is recorded as a pseudogene. There are 15 residues in the CDR3. The CDR3 nucleotides read TGTGCCAGCAGCCCCAGACAGGGAGCCACAGATACGCAGTATTTT. This sequence encodes CASSPRQGATDTQYF.

Turning to this clonotype: Being one base from a much bigger clone, this may be a read error. The rearrangement joins TRBV5-1 to TRBJ2-7; D remains ambiguous. This CDR3 is 14 amino acids long. Germline assignment: CDR1 SGHRS and CDR2 YFSETQ. The CDR3 is CASSTDLPPYEKYF. The CDR3 region has the DNA TGCGCCAGCAGCACAGACCTACCTCCCTACGAGAAGTACTTC. Based on the CDR3 plus reference TRBV5-1 and TRBJ2-7, the full variable domain is KAGVTQTPRYLIKTRGQQVTLSCSPISGHRSVSWYQQTPGQGLQFLFEYFSETQRNKGNFPGRFSGRQFSNSRSEMNVSTLELGDSALYLCASSTDLPPYEKYFGPGTRLTVT.

This clonotype occurred many times. CDR3 residues: CASSYTGIPGETQYF. DNA for the CDR3: TGTGCCAGCAGTTATACCGGGATCCCGGGGGAGACCCAGTACTTC. This chain uses TRBV12-3 or TRBV12-4 with TRBJ2-5; TRBD2 is a possible D gene (5 bases). This CDR3 has 15 amino acids. Trimming left V 4 bases short and J 5 bases short, with 17 bases between.

On this clonotype itself: This may come from a read error, since a much larger clone is one base off. The CDR3 here is CCARLRDFLITDTQYF. CDR3 bases: TGCTGTGCAAGACTCCGGGACTTTCTGATCACAGATACGCAGTATTTT. The rearrangement uses TRBV20-1 and TRBJ2-3; weak D call: TRBD2 (6 bases). Germline values: CDR1 DFQATT, CDR2 SNEGSKA (reference sequence). This CDR3 contains 16 residues.

The chain joins TRBV30 to TRBJ1-2, with D tentatively TRBD1 (5 bases). Trimming pared 3 bases from V and 5 bases from J, leaving 28 bases between. CDR3 length: 18 amino acids. Per germline, CDR1 GTSNPN and CDR2 SVGIG (reference sequence). The CDR3 nucleotides are TGTGCCTGGAGCCTTGGCCCCGTTCTGGTTGGGGCTCGGTATGGCTACACCTTC. This sequence encodes CAWSLGPVLVGARYGYTF.

This clonotype was detected many times. The chain combines TRBV7-9 with TRBJ2-3; no firm D call. The CDR3 covers 15 residues. The V gene lost 2 bases and the J gene lost 6 bases, with 15 bases spanning the gap. The germline V gene encodes CDR1 SEHNR and CDR2 FQNEAQ (reference sequence). The DNA of the CDR3 is TGTGCCAGCAGCTTATTAGGCCGCCGTGCGGATACGCAGTATTTT. Protein product: CASSLLGRRADTQYF.

This clonotype was found many times. V is TRBV2 and J is TRBJ2-7; D might be TRBD2 (5 bases). The germline V gene has CDR1 SNHLY and CDR2 FYNNEI. Trimming left V 0 bases short and J 2 bases short, with 11 bases between. The CDR3 loop spans 15 amino acids. The CDR3 region is CASSEAYSAAYEQYF. The CDR3 DNA follows: TGTGCCAGCAGTGAAGCGTATAGCGCTGCCTACGAGCAGTACTTC.